This TCR beta chain was identified during a study of blood T cell repertoires in COVID-19. Study-wide context: Samples taken during acute and convalescent COVID-19 were collected in the United States, Italy and Spain. T cells, B-cell-depleted T cells, or PBMCs supplied cDNA or gDNA.

With V trimmed by 0 bases and J by 0 bases, 5 bases remained unmatched. CDR1 is LGHNA, CDR2 YSLEER, per germline. The CDR3 consists of 18 residues. Per the original methods: Scientists estimated how many nucleated cells there were by amplifying reference gene primers. Sequenced by immunoSEQ multiplex PCR; TCRdb stores in-frame clones only, minus some. The D gene and trimming were derived from the DNA, and the V and J assignments and clone size from that table. The repertoire includes 150,000 to 200,000 clones, roughly 80% of them detected once, and more than 4.5% sits in the top ten. V and J are TRBV4-3 and TRBJ2-3; TRBD2 matches 11 bases. The specimen was peripheral blood. This receptor was identified in a woman in her 30s with acute or convalescent COVID-19. The CDR3 sequence: CASSQDLTSGISTDTQYF. In DNA form, the CDR3 reads TGCGCCAGCAGCCAAGATTTGACTAGCGGGATTAGCACAGATACGCAGTATTTT.